This TCR beta chain emerged from a study of blood T cell repertoires in COVID-19. At the level of the study: Specimens from acute and convalescent COVID-19 originated in the United States, Italy and Spain. PBMCs, B-cell-depleted T cells, or T cells were the source of the cDNA or gDNA that made up the material.

Trimming pared 3 bases from V and 0 bases from J, leaving 9 bases between. Germline lookup yields CDR1 SGHKS and CDR2 YYEKEE (reference sequence). CDR3 length equals 14 residues. In the original analysis: Amplification of reference gene primers provided the estimated nucleated cell counts. Here immunoSEQ multiplex PCR was the method, and the copy in TCRdb shows in-frame clones only, minus some. V and J calls plus clone size are reproduced from that table; the DNA served to infer D and trimming. This sample has fewer than 55,000 clones, with approximately 86% found just once. The receptor comes from a man over 45 with active COVID-19. V usage is TRBV5-5 and J usage is TRBJ2-5; D is possibly TRBD2 (6 bases). The sample taken for sequencing was peripheral blood. The CDR3: CASSSGLHQETQYF. The CDR3, as DNA: TGTGCCAGCAGCTCGGGACTTCACCAAGAGACCCAGTACTTC.